The TCR beta chain under discussion was sequenced for a study of tumor-infiltrating lymphocytes in primary liver carcinoma (TCRdb year 2017). Describing the broader study: The five patients, three men and two women aged 30 to 69 years, had hepatocellular carcinoma (four) or combined HCC and intrahepatic cholangiocarcinoma (one). Each sample produced roughly 3.5 to 7.13 million productive TCRbeta reads, and read depth showed no significant difference between tissue types. The study combined TCRbeta repertoire sequencing, expression microarrays and whole-exome sequencing across five regions of each liver tumor, with adjacent normal tissue and blood. Technical replicate repertoires showed high reproducibility, with mean shared-clone rates about 0.88 and correlation coefficients above 0.95. The five patients had tumors staged T1-T3 N0M0, with maximum diameters ranging from about 4.2 to 10 cm. The roughly 24 tumor region samples were profiled with Agilent mRNA microarrays so that TCRbeta repertoire diversity could be related to the local molecular phenotype. TCRbeta repertoire sequencing covered about 35 specimens from 5 patients: some 25 tumor regions, 5 adjacent noncancerous liver tissues and 5 peripheral blood samples.

What the research found in general, with its limitations: With just four to six patients in the study, the authors point out that the findings should be validated in a larger study. Bulk unsorted samples precluded comparing CD4+ and CD8+ T cell repertoires. Pairs of tumor regions showed greater repertoire overlap (mean around 35%) than tumor-adjacent pairs (17%) or tumor-blood pairs (around 15%), which is consistent with antigen-driven expansion. The top 250 clones made up a significantly larger repertoire fraction in tumors than in blood (p = 0.039). Only about 7.5-24% of top clones were found in all five regions of a tumor, suggesting spatial heterogeneity of tumor-infiltrating T cells. Because sequencing covered only the TCR beta chain and unpaired alpha chains were not captured, true repertoire diversity is likely underestimated.

Starting from roughly 500 ng total RNA, TCRbeta-specific cDNA was produced by reverse transcription with a constant-region primer and ProtoScript II reverse transcriptase. The TCRbeta libraries were prepared through three rounds of nested multiplex PCR following a slightly modified ARM-PCR procedure. Multiplex TRBV1-TRBV30 forward primers and a Cbeta reverse primer were used in the first two PCR rounds, each of which was run for 9 to 11 cycles. A final 25-cycle PCR with Deep VentR polymerase added sample barcodes and Illumina adapters. Amplicons of 200-500 bp were gel-purified with a QIAquick gel extraction kit before sequencing. An Illumina HiSeq 2500 was used to sequence the TCRbeta amplicons with 250-bp paired-end reads. On the study's bioinformatics: Reads were quality-trimmed with Trimmomatic v0.33, and paired reads were merged with FLASH v1.2.11 to recover full CDR3 sequences. MiGEC v1.2.1b assigned V, D and J germline segments to the rearranged TCRbeta sequences. Clonotype statistics and Shannon-Wiener diversity indices were computed with VDJtools v1.0.0. Except for diversity analysis, only each sample's 250 most abundant clonotypes were used in subsequent analyses to reduce sampling bias. The public reads were reanalyzed by TCRdb: fastp trimming at Q25, MiXCR alignment, in-frame beta chains only. Merged by CDR3 protein, the rows form single entries marked with the most common genes and DNA. It is TCRdb's table, rather than the study itself, that gives the V and J calls and clone size. The sample table shows about 78,000 distinct CDR3 sequences, and 60% to 80% are seen once. 28% of the sample goes to the ten largest clones.

This clonotype appeared many times. Which antigen it targets is not known. There are no base qualities to consult, and no much larger clone falls within one base. The germline V gene yields SGHDT for CDR1 and YYEEEE for CDR2. V is cut back by 2 bases and J by 7 bases, with 4 bases in the junction unmatched. The CDR3 sequence holds 14 residues, the cysteine and phenylalanine included. Only CDR3 DNA is held: 42 bases, read in frame from base 1. Total RNA and DNA were co-extracted without cell sorting from roughly 20-30 mg of bulk tissue using the AllPrep DNA/RNA mini kit. Between November 2015 and early 2016, roughly five patients in China with histopathologically diagnosed primary liver carcinoma had surgical resection. At the time of sampling, the patients had chronic HBV infection and had not received any treatment. Each tumor was sampled at five spatially separated regions: the tumor centre plus the superior, inferior, left-lateral and right-lateral poles. More than 75% viable tumor cells were found by histology in every tumor sample. Fresh tumor and adjacent tissue pieces were bisected; one half was stored in RNAlater at -80°C, the other sent for histology.

This TCR came from a man aged 35 to 55 with primary liver carcinoma and hepatitis B virus infection. The sequence links TRBV5-6 to TRBJ1-2; 11 bases in the middle match TRBD1. The sequenced material came from liver tumor tissue from sampling region 4. In the paper's terms, the cell subset or site label means: tumor region T4, right-lateral pole. The DNA reads as follows: TGTGCCAGCAGCTTAGGACAGGGGGCGATTGGCTACACCTTC. Its protein is CASSLGQGAIGYTF. Beyond the CDR3, the reference TRBV5-6 and TRBJ1-2 genes provide the residues; the full variable domain reads: DAGVTQSPTHLIKTRGQQVTLRCSPKSGHDTVSWYQQALGQGPQFIFQYYEEEERQRGNFPDRFSGHQFPNYSSELNVNALLLGDSALYLCASSLGQGAIGYTFGSGTRLTVV.